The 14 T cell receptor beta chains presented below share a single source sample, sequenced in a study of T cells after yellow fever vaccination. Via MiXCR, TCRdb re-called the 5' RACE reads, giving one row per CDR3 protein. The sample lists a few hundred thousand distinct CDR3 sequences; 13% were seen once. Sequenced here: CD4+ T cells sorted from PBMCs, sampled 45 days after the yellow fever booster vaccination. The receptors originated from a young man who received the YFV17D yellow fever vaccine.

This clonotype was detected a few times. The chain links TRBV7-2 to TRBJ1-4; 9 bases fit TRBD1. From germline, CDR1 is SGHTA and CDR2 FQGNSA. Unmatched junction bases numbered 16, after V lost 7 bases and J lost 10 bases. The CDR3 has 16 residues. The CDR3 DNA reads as TGTGCCAGCACCACCCCGAGCAACAGGGGGCGCGGAAAACTGTTTTTT. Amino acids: CASTTPSNRGRGKLFF.

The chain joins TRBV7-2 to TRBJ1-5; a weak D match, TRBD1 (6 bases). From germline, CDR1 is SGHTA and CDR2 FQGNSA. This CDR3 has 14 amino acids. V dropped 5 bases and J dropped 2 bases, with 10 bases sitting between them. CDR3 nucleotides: TGTGCCAGCAGCCAGGGGTTTGGCAATCAGCCCCAGCATTTT. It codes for CASSQGFGNQPQHF.

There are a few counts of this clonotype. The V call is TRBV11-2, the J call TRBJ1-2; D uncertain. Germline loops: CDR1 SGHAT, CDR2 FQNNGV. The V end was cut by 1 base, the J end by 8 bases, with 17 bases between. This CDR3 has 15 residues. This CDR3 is CASSLGTRVLSGYTF. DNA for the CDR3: TGTGCCAGCAGCTTAGGGACGAGGGTTTTAAGCGGCTACACCTTC.

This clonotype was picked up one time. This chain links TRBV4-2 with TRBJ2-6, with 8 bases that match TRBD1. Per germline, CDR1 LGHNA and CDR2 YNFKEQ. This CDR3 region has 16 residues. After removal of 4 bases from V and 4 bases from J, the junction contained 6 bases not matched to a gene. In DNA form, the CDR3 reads TGTGCCAGCAGCCGGGACAGGACTACCGGGGCCAACGTCCTGACTTTC. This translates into CASSRDRTTGANVLTF.

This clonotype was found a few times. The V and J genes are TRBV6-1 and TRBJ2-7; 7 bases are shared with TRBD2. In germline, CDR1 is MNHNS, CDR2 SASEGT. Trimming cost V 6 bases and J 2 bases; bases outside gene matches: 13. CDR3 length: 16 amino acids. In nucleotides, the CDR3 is TGTGCCAGCAGCCACCCTGGACTAGTAGGACCCTACGAGCAGTACTTC. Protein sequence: CASSHPGLVGPYEQYF.

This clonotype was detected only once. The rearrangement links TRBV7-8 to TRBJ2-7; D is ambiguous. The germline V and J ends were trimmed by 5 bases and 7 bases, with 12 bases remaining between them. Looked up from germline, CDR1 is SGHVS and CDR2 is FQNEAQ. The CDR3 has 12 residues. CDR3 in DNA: TGTGCCAGCAGCCGCGGCGACCGGGAGCAGTACTTC. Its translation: CASSRGDREQYF.

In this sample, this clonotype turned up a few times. CDR3 sequence (DNA): TGCAGCGCCCTAAGGGCGGGAGGGGCAGATACGCAGTATTTT. Translating it yields CSALRAGGADTQYF. V and J are TRBV29-1 and TRBJ2-3; 9 positions agree with TRBD2. Looked up from germline, CDR1 is SQVTM and CDR2 is ANQGSEA. CDR3 length: 14 amino acids. The J segment lost 4 bases and the V segment lost 7 bases, leaving 9 bases of the junction unmatched.

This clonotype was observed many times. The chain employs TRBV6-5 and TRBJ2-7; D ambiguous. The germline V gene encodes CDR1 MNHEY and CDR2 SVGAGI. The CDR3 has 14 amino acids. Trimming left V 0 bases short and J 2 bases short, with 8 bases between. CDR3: CASSYSAGPYEQYF. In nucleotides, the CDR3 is TGTGCCAGCAGTTACTCGGCAGGACCCTACGAGCAGTACTTC.

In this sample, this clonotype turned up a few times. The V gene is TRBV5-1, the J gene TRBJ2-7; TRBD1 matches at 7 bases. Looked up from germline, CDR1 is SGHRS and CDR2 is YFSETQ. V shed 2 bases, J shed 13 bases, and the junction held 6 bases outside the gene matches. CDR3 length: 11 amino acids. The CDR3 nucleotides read TGCGCCAGCAGCTTCACAGGGGTCTTCTACTTC. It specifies CASSFTGVFYF.

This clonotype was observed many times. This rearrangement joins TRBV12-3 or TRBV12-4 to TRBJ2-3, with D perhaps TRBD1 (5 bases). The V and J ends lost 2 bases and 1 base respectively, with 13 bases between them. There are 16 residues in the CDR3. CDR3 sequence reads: CASSLLSTGRTDTQYF. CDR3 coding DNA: TGTGCCAGCAGTTTACTTAGTACAGGTCGCACAGATACGCAGTATTTT.

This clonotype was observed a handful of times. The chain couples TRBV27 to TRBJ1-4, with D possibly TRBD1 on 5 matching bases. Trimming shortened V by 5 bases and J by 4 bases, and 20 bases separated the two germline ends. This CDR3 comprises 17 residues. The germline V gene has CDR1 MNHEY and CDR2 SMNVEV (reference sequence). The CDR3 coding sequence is TGTGCCAGCAGTCCTCAATCCCGGCTGGGGGTTAATGAAAAACTGTTTTTT. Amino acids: CASSPQSRLGVNEKLFF.

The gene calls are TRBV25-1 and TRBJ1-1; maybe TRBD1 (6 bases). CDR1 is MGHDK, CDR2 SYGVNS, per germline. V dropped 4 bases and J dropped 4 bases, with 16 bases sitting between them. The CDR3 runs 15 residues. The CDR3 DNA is TGTGCCAGCAGTGCGGCCGGGACAAGTGGCACTGAAGCTTTCTTT. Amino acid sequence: CASSAAGTSGTEAFF.

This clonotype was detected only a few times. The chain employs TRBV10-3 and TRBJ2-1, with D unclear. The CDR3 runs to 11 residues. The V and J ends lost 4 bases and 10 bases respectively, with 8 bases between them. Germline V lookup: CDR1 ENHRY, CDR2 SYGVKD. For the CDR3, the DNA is TGTGCCATCAGTGGGAGTAACGAGCAGTTCTTC. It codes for CAISGSNEQFF.

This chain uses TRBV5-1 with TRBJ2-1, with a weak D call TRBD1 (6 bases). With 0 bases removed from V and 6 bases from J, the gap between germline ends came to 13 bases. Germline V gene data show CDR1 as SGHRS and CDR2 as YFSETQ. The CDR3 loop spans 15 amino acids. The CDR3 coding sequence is TGCGCCAGCAGCTTGGCCCAGGAAGGGGGCAATGAGCAGTTCTTC. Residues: CASSLAQEGGNEQFF.